This T cell receptor beta chain is drawn from a study of control samples from healthy donors and cancer patients (dated by TCRdb to 2020 to 2022). As to this clone: The antigen it binds to is not known. Base qualities were left out, and no much larger clone turns up one base away.

The library came from the immunoSEQ multiplex PCR assay. The immuneACCESS repertoire file appears here via TCRdb, limited to in-frame rearrangements. These files lack a portion of the clones; in checked studies, under half of the deficit traces to unresolved V genes, and the cause of the others is not known. For this sample there are approximately 100,000 clones; 85% to 90% appear just once. The ten largest clones represent roughly 7.7% of the sample. Sample: blood. The sequence came from a man aged 25-45 years in good health.

CDR3 loop: CASGLSGNTGELFF. The bases are TGTGCTAGTGGTTTGTCGGGGAACACCGGGGAGCTGTTTTTT. The V and J segments used are TRBV12-5 and TRBJ2-2, with the D gene too uncertain to name. The CDR3, cysteine through phenylalanine, is 14 amino acids long. The only DNA kept is the CDR3, 42 bases in frame from the first base. In the germline V gene, CDR1 corresponds to LGHNT and CDR2 to FRNRAP. The trim is 2 bases for V and 1 base for J, with a gap of 5 bases between the germline ends.